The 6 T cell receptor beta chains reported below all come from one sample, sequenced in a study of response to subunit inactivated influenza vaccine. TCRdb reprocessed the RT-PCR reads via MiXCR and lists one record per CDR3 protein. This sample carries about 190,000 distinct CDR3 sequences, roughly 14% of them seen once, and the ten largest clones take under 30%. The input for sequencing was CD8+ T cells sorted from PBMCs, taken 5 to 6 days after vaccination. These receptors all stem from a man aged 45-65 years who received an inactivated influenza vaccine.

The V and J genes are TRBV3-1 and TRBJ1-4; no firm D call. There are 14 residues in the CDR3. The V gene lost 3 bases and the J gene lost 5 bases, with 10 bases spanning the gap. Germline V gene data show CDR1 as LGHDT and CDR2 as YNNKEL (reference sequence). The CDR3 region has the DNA TGTGCCAGCAGCCAGTACAGAGGGAATGAAAAACTGTTTTTT. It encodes CASSQYRGNEKLFF.

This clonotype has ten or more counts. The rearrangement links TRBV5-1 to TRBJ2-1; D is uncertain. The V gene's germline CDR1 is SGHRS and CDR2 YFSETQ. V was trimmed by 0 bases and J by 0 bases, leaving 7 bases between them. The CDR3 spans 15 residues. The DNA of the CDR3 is TGCGCCAGCAGCTTGGAGCTAAGCTCCTACAATGAGCAGTTCTTC. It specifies CASSLELSSYNEQFF.

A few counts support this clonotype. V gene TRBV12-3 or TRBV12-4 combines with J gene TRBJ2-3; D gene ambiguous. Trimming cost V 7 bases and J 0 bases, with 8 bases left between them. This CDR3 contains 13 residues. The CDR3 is CASTPFSTDTQYF. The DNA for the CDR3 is TGTGCCAGCACCCCCTTCAGCACAGATACGCAGTATTTT.

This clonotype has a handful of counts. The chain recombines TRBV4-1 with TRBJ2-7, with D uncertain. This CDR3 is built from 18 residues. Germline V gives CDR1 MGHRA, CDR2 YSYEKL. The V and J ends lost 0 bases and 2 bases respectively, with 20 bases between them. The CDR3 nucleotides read TGCGCCAGCAGCCAAGATGTTGTAGGGAAGGTTGGCACCTACGAGCAGTACTTC. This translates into CASSQDVVGKVGTYEQYF.

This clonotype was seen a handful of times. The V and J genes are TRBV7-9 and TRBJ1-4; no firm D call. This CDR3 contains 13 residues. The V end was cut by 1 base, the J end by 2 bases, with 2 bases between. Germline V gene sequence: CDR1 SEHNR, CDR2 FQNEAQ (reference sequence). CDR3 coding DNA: TGTGCCAGCAGCTTAGGGACTAATGAAAAACTGTTTTTT. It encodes CASSLGTNEKLFF.

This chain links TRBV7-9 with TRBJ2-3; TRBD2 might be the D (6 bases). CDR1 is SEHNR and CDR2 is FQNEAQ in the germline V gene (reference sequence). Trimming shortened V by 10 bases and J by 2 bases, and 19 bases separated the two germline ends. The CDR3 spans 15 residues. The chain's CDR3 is CATPRDSKNTDTQYF. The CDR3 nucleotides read TGTGCCACCCCCCGGGACTCCAAAAACACAGATACGCAGTATTTT.